This T cell receptor beta chain was found in a study of cytomegalovirus exposure and HLA in healthy donors. Study-wide context: Around 80 million unique TCR sequences came from HLA-typed donors in an early release.

A multiplex PCR was run with 60 Vbeta primers and 13 Jbeta primers. In the original processing: As a later analysis found, there were about 80 million unique TCR beta chains, of which about 10 million were shared. The data were produced by immunoSEQ multiplex PCR, yet TCRdb's version contains in-frame clones alone and is incomplete. The DNA gave D and trimming, while V, J and clone size come from that table. The sample contains about 200,000 clones, under 80% of which appear only once. Regarding donors, all were healthy bone marrow donors. Germline-derived CDR1 and CDR2 are SQVTM and ANQGSEA. The CDR3 loop spans 16 amino acids. With 4 bases clipped from V and 2 bases from J, the junction kept 2 bases outside the gene matches.

The chain joins TRBV29-1 to TRBJ2-1; 16 bases are a match to TRBD2. Input material: PBMCs. The clonotype comes from a girl aged 2 to 10 in good health and CMV-seronegative. CDR3: CSVGGTSGRAYNEQFF. The DNA of the CDR3 is TGCAGCGTTGGTGGGACTAGCGGGAGGGCCTACAATGAGCAGTTCTTC.